In its sample, the clone carrying this TCR beta chain was seen a few times. Antigen: not known. The sample originates from a study of OX40 agonist ivuxolimab in advanced cancers. Overall study: Dose-escalation patients were diagnosed with hepatocellular carcinoma, melanoma, renal cell cancer or head and neck cancer. Earlier anti-PD-1, anti-PD-L1 or anti-CTLA-4 therapy was permitted; 30% to 45% had received some.

Overall study results and limits: Expanded clones belonging to CD8+ T cells outnumbered, on average, those of CD4+.

Trimming pared 5 bases from V and 4 bases from J, leaving 6 bases between. The CDR3 is 12 amino acids. The germline V gene has CDR1 SGHVS and CDR2 FNYEAQ. TCRdb keeps only in-frame clones here, not all; method: immunoSEQ multiplex PCR. This repertoire shows about 74,000 clones, 84% found once; its top ten account for roughly 2.1%. At baseline, cycle 4 day 1, and cycle 7 day 1, blood was sampled. This rearrangement joins TRBV7-6 to TRBJ2-1, with D unclear. The receptor was isolated from an adult with an advanced solid tumor such as melanoma, head and neck, liver or kidney cancer. The sample in question was CD4+ or CD8+ T cells sorted from blood, obtained in a trial of the OX40 agonist ivuxolimab. In DNA, the CDR3 is TGTGCCAGCAGCCCTTATTACAATGAGCAGTTCTTC. It yields the protein CASSPYYNEQFF.